The rows below give T cell receptor beta chains drawn from one sample of a study of cytomegalovirus exposure and HLA in healthy donors. Clones were sequenced by immunoSEQ multiplex PCR, and TCRdb holds only the in-frame ones, with some missing. This table has 100,000 to 150,000 clones, roughly 80% appearing once. Sequences were obtained from PBMCs. All receptors come from a young man in good health and CMV-seropositive. Each CDR3 is given with its conserved first and last residue. D genes are given only for firm matches. Clone size is stated in some rows and not others, as once, few, many or a class when expanded.

TRBV9	once	TRBJ2-3	TRBD2	17	CASSLNIAGGPVDTQYF	TGTGCCAGCAGCCTAAATATAGCGGGGGGGCCGGTAGATACGCAGTATTTT
TRBV10-2	-	TRBJ1-1	-	13	CASSTQWNTEAFF	TGCGCCAGCAGTACCCAGTGGAACACTGAAGCTTTCTTT
TRBV4-1	few	TRBJ1-2	-	14	CASSPDGTNYGYTF	TGCGCCAGCAGCCCGGACGGGACTAACTATGGCTACACCTTC
TRBV6-1	-	TRBJ2-1	TRBD2	15	CASSGLAGAYNEQFF	TGTGCCAGCAGTGGCCTAGCGGGAGCCTACAATGAGCAGTTCTTC
TRBV7-2	-	TRBJ2-1	TRBD2	12	CASKGLAGEQFF	TGTGCCAGCAAGGGACTAGCGGGTGAGCAGTTCTTC
TRBV25-1	-	TRBJ2-3	-	15	CASSEGGRDTDTQYF	TGTGCCAGCAGTGAAGGGGGCAGAGACACAGATACGCAGTATTTT
TRBV11-1	-	TRBJ2-5	-	16	CASSSSGLEVQETQYF	TGTGCCAGCAGCTCATCCGGTTTGGAGGTACAAGAGACCCAGTACTTC
TRBV19	-	TRBJ1-2	TRBD1	16	CASSILGQGDLLGYTF	TGTGCCAGTAGTATACTGGGACAGGGTGATTTGTTGGGCTACACCTTC
TRBV9	-	TRBJ2-2	-	15	CASSGAGPNTGELFF	TGTGCCAGCAGCGGCGCAGGGCCGAACACCGGGGAGCTGTTTTTT
TRBV7-2	-	TRBJ1-1	-	14	CASSLPTANTEAFF	TGTGCCAGCAGCTTACCAACAGCGAACACTGAAGCTTTCTTT
TRBV9	-	TRBJ1-6	-	16	CASSDSGTLYNSPLHF	TGTGCCAGCAGCGACTCCGGGACACTTTATAATTCACCCCTCCACTTT
TRBV30	-	TRBJ1-1	-	13	CAWASESDTEAFF	TGTGCCTGGGCGAGCGAATCGGACACTGAAGCTTTCTTT
TRBV5-4	-	TRBJ2-7	TRBD2	14	CASSAGGAAYEQYF	TGTGCCAGCAGCGCCGGGGGGGCCGCCTACGAGCAGTACTTC
TRBV5-1	-	TRBJ2-7	TRBD1	15	CASRPHFGTDYEQYF	TGCGCCAGCAGGCCCCACTTCGGGACAGACTACGAGCAGTACTTC
TRBV5-6	-	TRBJ1-2	-	15	CASSSGLNSLSGYTF	TGTGCCAGCAGCTCTGGACTAAATTCGTTGAGTGGCTACACCTTC
TRBV4-3	-	TRBJ2-4	TRBD1	16	CASSQTETGDKNIQYF	TGCGCCAGCAGCCAGACCGAGACAGGGGACAAAAACATTCAGTACTTC
TRBV6-4	-	TRBJ1-1	-	13	CASSDRMNTEAFF	TGTGCCAGCAGTGACCGTATGAACACTGAAGCTTTCTTT
TRBV6-5	-	TRBJ2-7	TRBD1	10	CASGGQEQYF	TGTGCCAGCGGGGGACAGGAGCAGTACTTC